This TCR beta chain was identified in a study of identical twins. Points on this clonotype: The antigen remains unidentified.

Study-wide findings and caveats: Fewer insertions characterized abundant cord blood beta clonotypes, whereas memory repertoires showed none. With beta out-of-frame sequences, excess sharing by twins was weaker.

TCRdb re-analysed the 5' RACE reads in MiXCR, keeping a single row per CDR3 protein. The sample contains hundreds of thousands of distinct CDR3 sequences, roughly 20% of which appear only once. The CDR3 contains 17 residues. V lost 5 bases to trimming and J lost 0 bases, with 14 bases between them. Germline CDR1 and CDR2: SEHNR and FQNEAQ (reference sequence). These data were also reused for a study on T cells expressing NK-cell markers. That work contributes: From sorted CD3+CD56+NKG2C+, CD3+CD56+NKG2C- and CD3+CD56-NKG2C+ T cells came the TCR beta repertoires.

This clonotype originated in a woman between 18 and 29 years old in good health. This chain links TRBV7-9 with TRBJ2-6; a weak D match, TRBD1 (6 bases). The sequencing sample was made of PBMCs. CDR3 coding DNA: TGTGCCAGCAGCCGGACAGCTTTCAGCTCTGGGGCCAACGTCCTGACTTTC. This encodes CASSRTAFSSGANVLTF.